These T cell receptor beta chains were read from a single sample in a study of T cells in Graves' hyperthyroidism and ophthalmopathy. Each CDR3 protein gets one entry after TCRdb re-called the multiplex PCR reads with MiXCR. The table records more than 600,000 distinct CDR3 sequences, roughly 15% of them present only once. The material sequenced was blood. The receptor set was obtained from a man between 18 and 35 years old with Graves' hyperthyroidism. Both conserved end residues are part of each CDR3. The D gene is left open where the match is weak. Rows may omit the clone size; those that give it use once, few, many or a size class.

clone_size: .; v_call: TRBV18; j_call: TRBJ2-3; d_call: .; cdr3_nt: TGTGCCAGCTCACCATCGGGGTATCTCCTCACAGATACGCAGTATTTT; cdr3_aa: CASSPSGYLLTDTQYF
clone_size: few; v_call: TRBV3-1; j_call: TRBJ2-2; d_call: TRBD2; cdr3_nt: TGTGCCAGCGGGGGACTAGCGGGAAACGGGGAGCTGTTTTTT; cdr3_aa: CASGGLAGNGELFF
clone_size: .; v_call: TRBV9; j_call: TRBJ1-2; d_call: TRBD1; cdr3_nt: TGTGCCAGCAGCGACCCAGACAGGGGACCCTATGGCTACACCTTC; cdr3_aa: CASSDPDRGPYGYTF
clone_size: .; v_call: TRBV3-1; j_call: TRBJ2-5; d_call: TRBD2; cdr3_nt: TGTGCCAGCAGCCAAGAACGAAGAGCGGGAGGTAGACAAGAGACCCAGTACTTC; cdr3_aa: CASSQERRAGGRQETQYF
clone_size: .; v_call: TRBV6-5; j_call: TRBJ2-2; d_call: .; cdr3_nt: TGTGCCAGCAGTTACGGGCTCCAGAACACCGGGGAGCTGTTTTTT; cdr3_aa: CASSYGLQNTGELFF
clone_size: .; v_call: TRBV11-3; j_call: TRBJ1-3; d_call: .; cdr3_nt: TGTGCCAGCAGCTTACGGTTACTCTCTGGAAACACCATATATTTT; cdr3_aa: CASSLRLLSGNTIYF
clone_size: few; v_call: TRBV12-3/TRBV12-4; j_call: TRBJ1-1; d_call: .; cdr3_nt: TGTGCCAGCAGTTTAGTAGTAAGTCCCACTGAAGCTTTCTTT; cdr3_aa: CASSLVVSPTEAFF
clone_size: .; v_call: TRBV28; j_call: TRBJ2-1; d_call: TRBD2; cdr3_nt: TGTGCCAGCAGCGTAGCGGGAGGGCCACACAATGAGCAGTTCTTC; cdr3_aa: CASSVAGGPHNEQFF
clone_size: few; v_call: TRBV27; j_call: TRBJ2-5; d_call: .; cdr3_nt: TGTGCCAGCAGTCCCTCCCTTGGACAGATAATTCAAGAGACCCAGTACTTC; cdr3_aa: CASSPSLGQIIQETQYF
clone_size: many; v_call: TRBV7-2; j_call: TRBJ1-4; d_call: .; cdr3_nt: TGTGCCAGCAGCTTATTCAGGGGCAGTGAAAAACTGTTTTTT; cdr3_aa: CASSLFRGSEKLFF
clone_size: .; v_call: TRBV18; j_call: TRBJ2-1; d_call: TRBD2; cdr3_nt: TGTGCCAGCTCACCGCGCCTAGCGGGCAGGGGATACAATGAGCAGTTCTTC; cdr3_aa: CASSPRLAGRGYNEQFF
clone_size: .; v_call: TRBV11-2; j_call: TRBJ2-1; d_call: .; cdr3_nt: TGTGCCAGCAGCTTTGGTCGGTCGCATGAGCAGTTCTTC; cdr3_aa: CASSFGRSHEQFF
clone_size: .; v_call: TRBV5-8; j_call: TRBJ2-5; d_call: TRBD1; cdr3_nt: TGTGCCAGCAGCTTGGGACAGGGGTGGCAAGAGACCCAGTACTTC; cdr3_aa: CASSLGQGWQETQYF
clone_size: many; v_call: TRBV20-1; j_call: TRBJ2-5; d_call: .; cdr3_nt: TGCAGTGCTGCCTCCAGAGGAGAGACCCAGTACTTC; cdr3_aa: CSAASRGETQYF
clone_size: .; v_call: TRBV5-1; j_call: TRBJ2-3; d_call: .; cdr3_nt: TGCGCCAGCAGCGGGGGCGGGTTTTTAGCAGATACGCAGTATTTT; cdr3_aa: CASSGGGFLADTQYF
clone_size: many; v_call: TRBV28; j_call: TRBJ2-2; d_call: TRBD1; cdr3_nt: TGTGCCAGCAGTGCCCGGACAGGGGACACCGGGGAGCTGTTTTTT; cdr3_aa: CASSARTGDTGELFF
clone_size: .; v_call: TRBV5-5; j_call: TRBJ2-1; d_call: TRBD1; cdr3_nt: TGTGCCAGCACCGACAGGGGCCACAATGAGCAGTTCTTC; cdr3_aa: CASTDRGHNEQFF
clone_size: .; v_call: TRBV18; j_call: TRBJ1-4; d_call: .; cdr3_nt: TGTGCCAGCTCACCACGGGGGATTAATGAAAAACTGTTTTTT; cdr3_aa: CASSPRGINEKLFF
clone_size: .; v_call: TRBV30; j_call: TRBJ2-7; d_call: TRBD1; cdr3_nt: TGTGCCTGGAGTCCCCCTTTATACAGGGGGCGAGTTTACGAGCAGTACTTC; cdr3_aa: CAWSPPLYRGRVYEQYF
clone_size: .; v_call: TRBV4-2; j_call: TRBJ1-1; d_call: TRBD1; cdr3_nt: TGTGCCAGCAGCGCAAGCGGGACAGTCGTGGGGAACACTGAAGCTTTCTTT; cdr3_aa: CASSASGTVVGNTEAFF
clone_size: few; v_call: TRBV20-1; j_call: TRBJ1-1; d_call: TRBD1; cdr3_nt: TGCAGTGCGACACCACAGGGGCGCACTGAAGCTTTCTTT; cdr3_aa: CSATPQGRTEAFF
clone_size: few; v_call: TRBV6-1; j_call: TRBJ1-2; d_call: .; cdr3_nt: TGTGCCAGCAGACTGCAGGGGAGCTATGGCTACACCTTC; cdr3_aa: CASRLQGSYGYTF
clone_size: .; v_call: TRBV4-1; j_call: TRBJ1-5; d_call: .; cdr3_nt: TGCGCCAGCAGCGTCATAGCAGGGAAGGACCAGCCCCAGCATTTT; cdr3_aa: CASSVIAGKDQPQHF
clone_size: many; v_call: TRBV12-3/TRBV12-4; j_call: TRBJ1-5; d_call: .; cdr3_nt: TGTGCCAGCGGCCCTAGGGGCAATCAGCCCCAGCATTTT; cdr3_aa: CASGPRGNQPQHF
clone_size: .; v_call: TRBV5-5; j_call: TRBJ2-3; d_call: .; cdr3_nt: TGTGCCAGCAGCTACCAGGGGATAAGCACAGATACGCAGTATTTT; cdr3_aa: CASSYQGISTDTQYF
clone_size: few; v_call: TRBV4-1; j_call: TRBJ2-7; d_call: .; cdr3_nt: TGCGCCAGCAGCCAAGATTGGTCAGCCTCCTACGAGCAGTACTTC; cdr3_aa: CASSQDWSASYEQYF
clone_size: .; v_call: TRBV7-9; j_call: TRBJ2-3; d_call: TRBD2; cdr3_nt: TGTGCCAGCAGCTCCGGGACGGTAGCGGGAGGCTTGAGTACGCAGTATTTT; cdr3_aa: CASSSGTVAGGLSTQYF
clone_size: .; v_call: TRBV5-4; j_call: TRBJ1-2; d_call: TRBD1; cdr3_nt: TGTGCCAGCAGACGGACAGGGGGCCTTGGCTACACCTTC; cdr3_aa: CASRRTGGLGYTF
clone_size: .; v_call: TRBV19; j_call: TRBJ2-3; d_call: .; cdr3_nt: TGTGCCACCCAATCCTGGGCAGATACGCAGTATTTT; cdr3_aa: CATQSWADTQYF
clone_size: .; v_call: TRBV30; j_call: TRBJ2-1; d_call: TRBD1; cdr3_nt: TGTGCCTGGAAAACACAGGGGGTCAATGAGCAGTTCTTC; cdr3_aa: CAWKTQGVNEQFF
clone_size: .; v_call: TRBV28; j_call: TRBJ2-3; d_call: TRBD2; cdr3_nt: TGTGCCAGCAGTCATACGGGTCTAGCGGCGACAGATACGCAGTATTTT; cdr3_aa: CASSHTGLAATDTQYF
clone_size: many; v_call: TRBV28; j_call: TRBJ2-7; d_call: TRBD1; cdr3_nt: TGTGCCAGCAGGGGACAGGGATCCTACGAGCAGTACTTC; cdr3_aa: CASRGQGSYEQYF
clone_size: many; v_call: TRBV11-2; j_call: TRBJ2-1; d_call: TRBD2; cdr3_nt: TGTGCCAGCAGCGAAAGGGGCGGGAGTAACAACAATGAGCAGTTCTTC; cdr3_aa: CASSERGGSNNNEQFF
clone_size: few; v_call: TRBV6-1; j_call: TRBJ2-7; d_call: .; cdr3_nt: TGTGCCAGCAGTCCCAATCTCGGATACCCCGAGCAGTACTTC; cdr3_aa: CASSPNLGYPEQYF
clone_size: many; v_call: TRBV15; j_call: TRBJ2-3; d_call: TRBD2; cdr3_nt: TGTGCCACCAGCAGAGATCCGGGACTAGACACAGATACGCAGTATTTT; cdr3_aa: CATSRDPGLDTDTQYF
clone_size: many; v_call: TRBV7-2; j_call: TRBJ2-3; d_call: TRBD2; cdr3_nt: TGTGCCAGCACGAATGGGGGGGCAGATACGCAGTATTTT; cdr3_aa: CASTNGGADTQYF
clone_size: .; v_call: TRBV11-3; j_call: TRBJ1-1; d_call: .; cdr3_nt: TGTGGCAGCAGCTTAGATCTATTAACAGGCACTGAAGCTTTCTTT; cdr3_aa: CGSSLDLLTGTEAFF
clone_size: .; v_call: TRBV7-9; j_call: TRBJ1-4; d_call: .; cdr3_nt: TGTGCCAGCAGCGGCGATGGAGGAGGGTTTGAAAAACTGTTTTTT; cdr3_aa: CASSGDGGGFEKLFF
clone_size: many; v_call: TRBV20-1; j_call: TRBJ2-7; d_call: .; cdr3_nt: TGCAGTGCTAGAGATTCCCGGTCTGTTCACTACGAGCAGTACTTC; cdr3_aa: CSARDSRSVHYEQYF
clone_size: many; v_call: TRBV7-9; j_call: TRBJ2-5; d_call: .; cdr3_nt: TGTGCCAGCAGCTTGTTTACTCGAGAGACCCAGTACTTC; cdr3_aa: CASSLFTRETQYF
clone_size: .; v_call: TRBV20-1; j_call: TRBJ2-5; d_call: .; cdr3_nt: TGCAGTTACGGCAGCCACCAAGAGACCCAGTACTTC; cdr3_aa: CSYGSHQETQYF
clone_size: few; v_call: TRBV6-8; j_call: TRBJ2-7; d_call: .; cdr3_nt: TGTGCCAGCATCGGCGGGAACGAGTGCGAGCAGTACTTC; cdr3_aa: CASIGGNECEQYF
clone_size: .; v_call: TRBV7-8; j_call: TRBJ2-7; d_call: .; cdr3_nt: TGTGCCAGCAGCCGCAAGAGACTGTCCTACGAGCAGTACTTC; cdr3_aa: CASSRKRLSYEQYF
clone_size: many; v_call: TRBV28; j_call: TRBJ2-7; d_call: .; cdr3_nt: TGTGCCAGCAGCACCGGTGACCGTACCTACGAGCAGTACTTC; cdr3_aa: CASSTGDRTYEQYF
clone_size: few; v_call: TRBV28; j_call: TRBJ2-2; d_call: .; cdr3_nt: TGTGCCAGCAGTTTAATGGACATATCGAACACCGGGGAGCTGTTTTTT; cdr3_aa: CASSLMDISNTGELFF
clone_size: few; v_call: TRBV6-2/TRBV6-3; j_call: TRBJ1-5; d_call: .; cdr3_nt: TGTGCCAGCAGAGGGCAGGGTCGAGATCAGCCCCAGCATTTT; cdr3_aa: CASRGQGRDQPQHF
clone_size: .; v_call: TRBV10-3; j_call: TRBJ2-2; d_call: TRBD2; cdr3_nt: TGTGCCATCCCCCGGACTAGCGGGAGTCGGAACACCGGGGAGCTGTTTTTT; cdr3_aa: CAIPRTSGSRNTGELFF
clone_size: many; v_call: TRBV29-1; j_call: TRBJ2-1; d_call: TRBD2; cdr3_nt: TGCAGCGTTGAAAGAGCGGGAGGGAGGTCCTACAATGAGCAGTTCTTC; cdr3_aa: CSVERAGGRSYNEQFF
clone_size: many; v_call: TRBV11-3; j_call: TRBJ2-3; d_call: TRBD2; cdr3_nt: TGTGCCAGCACCCCAGGACTAGCGGGGCTTACGCAGTATTTT; cdr3_aa: CASTPGLAGLTQYF
clone_size: once; v_call: TRBV12-3/TRBV12-4; j_call: TRBJ2-1; d_call: TRBD2; cdr3_nt: TGTGCCAGCAGTTTATACGGGACTAGCGGAACCTGGGATGAGCAGTTCTTC; cdr3_aa: CASSLYGTSGTWDEQFF
clone_size: .; v_call: TRBV7-9; j_call: TRBJ2-5; d_call: .; cdr3_nt: TGTGCCAGCAGCCAACTAGAGCAAGAGACCCAGTACTTC; cdr3_aa: CASSQLEQETQYF
clone_size: many; v_call: TRBV6-1; j_call: TRBJ2-7; d_call: TRBD2; cdr3_nt: TGTGCCAGCACTGAAGGGTCCAGCGGGAGCCACGAGCAGTACTTC; cdr3_aa: CASTEGSSGSHEQYF
clone_size: many; v_call: TRBV28; j_call: TRBJ1-1; d_call: TRBD1; cdr3_nt: TGTGCCAGCAGTTTTACTGAGGGGGCCACTGAAGCTTTCTTT; cdr3_aa: CASSFTEGATEAFF